The 27 T cell receptor beta chains in this list originate from one sample, sequenced in a study of T-cell reconstitution after alpha-beta-depleted transplantation in children. This sample's TCRbeta library carried unique molecular identifier barcodes. TCRdb re-called the PCR reads through MiXCR, storing one row per CDR3 protein. This table holds 490,000 or so distinct CDR3 sequences, approximately 12% found once. The source material was PBMCs from the stem cell graft donor, sampled from the stem cell graft. These receptors all stem from a human donor who donated a stem cell graft to a child with combined immunodeficiency.

The chain couples TRBV2 to TRBJ2-7; TRBD1 might be the D (6 bases). CDR1 is SNHLY and CDR2 is FYNNEI in the germline V gene. Trimming took off 10 bases at V and 2 bases at J, with 12 bases between the two ends. The CDR3 runs to 12 residues. CDR3 bases: TGTGCCAACCGGGACACCACCTACGAGCAGTACTTC. This encodes CANRDTTYEQYF.

The J gene is TRBJ1-6, the V gene TRBV6-2 or TRBV6-3; D possibly corresponds to TRBD1 (6 bases). The CDR3 sequence is 20 residues long. Deletions cut 2 bases from V and 10 bases from J, with 30 bases between. From germline, CDR1 is MNHEY and CDR2 SVGEGT. The CDR3 here is CASSYTAKLWTEPWGSPLHF. CDR3 nucleotide sequence: TGTGCCAGCAGTTACACCGCGAAGTTGTGGACAGAACCCTGGGGATCACCCCTCCACTTT.

CDR3 in amino acids: CASSQGNNSPLHF. CDR3 DNA sequence: TGTGCCAGCTCACAAGGGAATAATTCACCCCTCCACTTT. The rearrangement uses TRBV18 and TRBJ1-6, with D uncertain. Between the trimmed V and J ends, which lost 4 bases and 5 bases, there was a span of 6 bases. Germline CDR1 is KGHSH and CDR2 is LQKENI. The CDR3 length is 13 residues.

This clonotype has only a few counts. The chain combines TRBV12-3 or TRBV12-4 with TRBJ2-1, with 10 bases lining up with TRBD1. Losses at the gene ends were 6 bases for V and 4 bases for J; bases not matched to a gene: 6. This CDR3 region has 15 residues. The CDR3: CASRDPGQGYNEQFF. The CDR3 DNA reads TGTGCCAGCAGAGACCCGGGACAGGGGTACAATGAGCAGTTCTTC.

The sample holds a few counts of this clonotype. V is TRBV6-1 and J is TRBJ1-3; 8 bases fit TRBD1. With 2 bases clipped from V and 1 base from J, the junction kept 1 base outside the gene matches. The CDR3 has 15 residues. Germline CDR1 is MNHNS and CDR2 is SASEGT. For the CDR3, the DNA is TGTGCCAGCAGTGAAAGGGACAGGTCTGGAAACACCATATATTTT. Its protein product is CASSERDRSGNTIYF.

For this clonotype: This could be a read error, since a much larger clone is one nucleotide away. This chain links TRBV14 with TRBJ2-3; D remains ambiguous. Between the trimmed V and J ends, which lost 4 bases and 2 bases, there was a span of 4 bases. The germline V gene encodes CDR1 SGHDN and CDR2 FVKESK. The CDR3 runs 12 residues. This CDR3 reads CASSPHTDTQYF. As DNA, the CDR3 is TGTGCCAGCAGCCCCCACACAGATACGCAGTATTTT. The variable domain in full, with the rest retrieved from reference TRBV14 and TRBJ2-3, is EAGVTQFPSHSVIEKGQTVTLRCDPISGHDNLYWYRRVMGKEIKFLLHFVKESKQDESGMPNNRFLAERTGGTYSTLKVQPAELEDSGVYFCASSPHTDTQYFGPGTRLTVL.

The rearrangement links TRBV12-3 or TRBV12-4 to TRBJ2-2; no definite D call. V was clipped by 3 bases and J by 3 bases, with 8 bases between them. CDR3 length: 14 residues. CDR3 nucleotide sequence: TGTGCCAGCAGTTTGTTAACGTACACCGGGGAGCTGTTTTTT. This translates into CASSLLTYTGELFF.

This clonotype was observed at least ten times. The rearrangement uses TRBV5-1 and TRBJ2-2; 8 nucleotides line up with TRBD2. V shed 0 bases, J shed 5 bases, and the junction held 6 bases outside the gene matches. The CDR3 length is 16 residues. The germline CDR1 and CDR2 sequences are SGHRS and YFSETQ. CDR3 protein: CASSLAVTSGTGELFF. As DNA, the CDR3 is TGCGCCAGCAGCTTGGCCGTCACTAGCGGAACCGGGGAGCTGTTTTTT.

This clonotype has just a few counts. As DNA, the CDR3 is TGTGCCAGCAGCTGGGACAGGGGAGTCTATGGCTACACCTTC. As protein: CASSWDRGVYGYTF. The chain is built from TRBV7-9 and TRBJ1-2, with 10 nucleotides matching TRBD1. The V gene end was trimmed by 4 bases and the J gene end by 4 bases; junction bases not matched to a gene: 3. Germline V gene sequence: CDR1 SEHNR, CDR2 FQNEAQ (reference sequence). CDR3 length: 14 amino acids.

The chain employs TRBV7-2 and TRBJ2-2, with TRBD2 matching over 14 bases. CDR3 length: 17 residues. Germline CDR1 reads SGHTA; CDR2 reads FQGNSA. V lost 0 bases, J lost 3 bases, and 0 bases stayed unmatched. CDR3 amino acids: CASSLAGLAGDTGELFF. The CDR3 DNA sequence: TGTGCCAGCAGCTTAGCGGGACTAGCGGGAGACACCGGGGAGCTGTTTTTT.

This clonotype was observed a handful of times. V is TRBV12-3 or TRBV12-4 and J is TRBJ1-2; the D is unclear. Deletions cut 3 bases from V and 4 bases from J, with 6 bases between. The CDR3 spans 12 residues. The CDR3 DNA sequence: TGTGCCAGCAGTTTCAAGGGCTATGGCTACACCTTC. Its protein is CASSFKGYGYTF.

This clonotype has ten or more counts. The J gene is TRBJ2-3, the V gene TRBV28, with a tentative D call TRBD2 (6 bases). There are 16 residues in the CDR3. Between the trimmed V and J ends, which lost 7 bases and 2 bases, there was a span of 19 bases. Looked up from germline, CDR1 is MDHEN and CDR2 is SYDVKM. The CDR3: CASIPLKDYHTDTQYF. In nucleotides, the CDR3 is TGTGCCAGCATCCCCCTCAAGGACTACCACACAGATACGCAGTATTTT.

In its sample, this clonotype was seen many times. V usage is TRBV20-1 and J usage is TRBJ1-2; D perhaps matches TRBD1 (5 bases). The CDR3 is made up of 13 amino acids. Trimming shortened V by 4 bases and J by 7 bases, and 16 bases separated the two germline ends. In germline, CDR1 is DFQATT, CDR2 SNEGSKA (reference sequence). DNA for the CDR3: TGCAGTGCTATGTTTCCAGGGAGGGGTGGCTACACCTTC. Its translation: CSAMFPGRGGYTF.

This clonotype has a count of ten or more. The chain couples TRBV29-1 to TRBJ2-2; D unresolved. The CDR3 has 13 amino acids. Looked up from germline, CDR1 is SQVTM and CDR2 is ANQGSEA. V lost 6 bases, J lost 5 bases, and 13 bases lay in between. CDR3 sequence reads: CSVGRSGTGELFF. The CDR3 nucleotides read TGCAGCGTGGGAAGGTCCGGGACCGGGGAGCTGTTTTTT.

There are a few counts of this clonotype. The chain recombines TRBV12-3 or TRBV12-4 with TRBJ1-1; the D is unclear. V gave up 8 bases and J gave up 1 base, with 11 bases separating them. The length of the CDR3 is 13 residues. CDR3 sequence: CASAFSENTEAFF. CDR3 nucleotide sequence: TGTGCCAGCGCTTTCTCCGAGAACACTGAAGCTTTCTTT.

At least ten counts were recorded for this clonotype. This rearrangement joins TRBV27 to TRBJ2-7; 8 nucleotides align to TRBD2. Germline V gene sequence: CDR1 MNHEY, CDR2 SMNVEV (reference sequence). Trimming at V came to 4 bases and at J to 2 bases, leaving 13 bases not matched to a gene. This CDR3 is built from 17 residues. The CDR3 loop reads CASSSNPLAGFTYEQYF. DNA of the CDR3: TGTGCCAGCAGTTCAAACCCTCTAGCGGGCTTTACCTACGAGCAGTACTTC.

The table lists this clonotype with many counts. J is TRBJ2-1 and V is TRBV9, with D possibly being TRBD1 (5 bases). This CDR3 comprises 11 residues. V dropped 0 bases and J dropped 13 bases, with 8 bases sitting between them. The V gene's germline CDR1 is SGDLS and CDR2 YYNGEE. CDR3 loop: CASSVGGFQFF. CDR3 in DNA: TGTGCCAGCAGCGTAGGGGGCTTCCAGTTCTTC.

This clonotype was counted a few times. This rearrangement joins TRBV7-2 to TRBJ2-1, with D hard to call. Germline V gene sequence: CDR1 SGHTA, CDR2 FQGNSA. The CDR3 consists of 13 residues. Deletions cut 3 bases from V and 8 bases from J, with 11 bases between. Here the CDR3 reads CASSLDPAHEQFF. The CDR3 DNA reads TGTGCCAGCAGCTTGGACCCGGCCCATGAGCAGTTCTTC.

This clonotype has at least ten counts. The chain's CDR3 is CASSTWGQSSYNEQFF. As DNA, the CDR3 is TGTGCCAGCTCAACGTGGGGGCAAAGCTCCTACAATGAGCAGTTCTTC. The V call is TRBV18, the J call TRBJ2-1, with D maybe TRBD1 (6 bases). Trimming removed 5 bases at V and 0 bases at J, with 14 bases between. In germline, CDR1 is KGHSH, CDR2 LQKENI. The CDR3 consists of 16 residues.

The chain uses TRBV10-3 and TRBJ2-4; 7 nucleotides match TRBD2. Trimming cost V 0 bases and J 3 bases; bases outside gene matches: 5. In germline, CDR1 is ENHRY, CDR2 SYGVKD. This CDR3 has 16 residues. In DNA form, the CDR3 reads TGTGCCATCAGTGAGTCCGCTAGCGGAATCAAAAACATTCAGTACTTC. Amino acids: CAISESASGIKNIQYF.

Of note for this clonotype: The junction shows a germline mismatch at one end, possibly a read error. The rearrangement joins TRBV6-1 to TRBJ2-5; D not certain. The V gene's germline CDR1 is MNHNS and CDR2 SASEGT. The CDR3 length is 14 residues. For the CDR3, the DNA is TGTGCCAGCAGTCCGGAACCCTTGTCTGTCCCTTCGAACTTC. This gives the protein CASSPEPLSVPSNF.

CDR3 bases: TGTGCCATCAGTGCGCGACAGGGATGGAGGCACGAGCAGTACTTC. This gives the protein CAISARQGWRHEQYF. V usage is TRBV10-3 and J usage is TRBJ2-7; 7 bases map to TRBD1. Trimming cost V 4 bases and J 5 bases; bases outside gene matches: 11. The CDR3 has 15 amino acids. The V gene's germline CDR1 is ENHRY and CDR2 SYGVKD.

This chain connects TRBV6-5 to TRBJ1-3; D remains ambiguous. The germline V and J ends were trimmed by 2 bases and 0 bases, with 5 bases remaining between them. CDR1 is MNHEY, CDR2 SVGAGI, per germline. The CDR3 totals 14 residues. The CDR3 loop reads CASSYRISGNTIYF. DNA for the CDR3: TGTGCCAGCAGTTACAGGATCTCTGGAAACACCATATATTTT.

In its sample, this clonotype was seen a few times. The CDR3 reads CASSQSAQLYGYTF. The CDR3 DNA reads as TGTGCCAGCAGCCAATCGGCCCAGCTCTATGGCTACACCTTC. The rearrangement joins TRBV4-2 to TRBJ1-2, with no clear D. This CDR3 is built from 14 residues. Deletions cut 2 bases from V and 4 bases from J, with 11 bases between. From germline, CDR1 is LGHNA and CDR2 YNFKEQ.

Ten or more counts support this clonotype. This chain joins TRBV29-1 and TRBJ2-3; 8 bases agree with TRBD2. Per the germline V gene, CDR1 is SQVTM and CDR2 is ANQGSEA. The CDR3 extends over 15 amino acids. Trimming cost V 6 bases and J 4 bases; bases outside gene matches: 12. The CDR3 is CSVEPSGSLPDTQYF. In nucleotides, the CDR3 is TGCAGCGTGGAACCCAGCGGGAGCCTTCCAGATACGCAGTATTTT.

This clonotype came up a few times. A junction end diverges from the germline sequence, so it may reflect a read error. The chain uses TRBV29-1 and TRBJ2-7; D possibly matches TRBD1 or TRBD2 (5 bases each). Germline V lookup: CDR1 SQVTM, CDR2 ANQGSEA. The CDR3 has 15 residues. CDR3 residues: CSAEYTGTSSYEQYF. In DNA form, the CDR3 reads TGCAGCGCTGAATATACCGGGACGAGCTCCTACGAGCAGTACTTC.

This clonotype turned up a few times. The chain couples TRBV6-1 to TRBJ2-1, with 8 bases that match TRBD2. The CDR3 runs to 16 residues. Per the germline V gene, CDR1 is MNHNS and CDR2 is SASEGT. Trimming removed 3 bases from V and 6 bases from J; junction bases left unmatched: 10. The CDR3 is CASSELVSGSGNEQFF. CDR3 bases: TGTGCCAGCAGTGAGTTAGTCAGCGGGAGTGGCAATGAGCAGTTCTTC.